This T cell receptor (beta chain) was retrieved from a study of cytomegalovirus exposure and HLA in healthy donors. Points from the study as a whole: Most subjects had HLA-A and HLA-B alleles reportedly predicted accurately by TCR beta sequences.

The PCR employed 60 Vbeta primers together with 13 Jbeta primers. This table comes from immunoSEQ multiplex PCR, and its TCRdb copy is limited to in-frame clones, with some not included. The sample holds about 210,000 clones, about four fifths seen once. This clone was recorded a few times. Its antigen is undetermined. The source of this sequence is a woman aged 25 to 39 in good health and CMV-seropositive. Sequenced material: PBMCs.

The CDR3 is CASSEVGQGYGYTF. The CDR3 DNA reads TGTGCCAGCAGTGAAGTAGGGCAGGGCTATGGCTACACCTTC. The chain couples TRBV6-1 to TRBJ1-2; TRBD1 is a possible D gene (5 bases). This CDR3 is built from 14 residues. Germline-derived CDR1 and CDR2 are MNHNS and SASEGT. The germline V and J ends were trimmed by 1 base and 4 bases, with 10 bases remaining between them.